This TCR beta chain comes out of a study of OX40 agonist ivuxolimab in advanced cancers. Study-level background: The mean age was approximately 60 years, ranging from about 20 to 85, with under 90% of participants male.

The protocol was immunoSEQ multiplex PCR, while the TCRdb copy is restricted to in-frame clones and leaves out a portion. The table lists about 96,000 clones, roughly 80% of them singletons, with under 7% in the top ten. Comment on this clone: Its cognate antigen is unknown. The sample contains more than one DNA sequence encoding this CDR3.

Germline CDR1 is SGHRS and CDR2 is YFSETQ. The CDR3 extends over 13 amino acids. Between the trimmed V and J ends, which lost 0 bases and 2 bases, there was a span of 6 bases. General study findings and limits: Normalized expansion of T-cell clones was also low for some nonresponders. Compared with others, partial responders at 0.1-3.0 mg/kg displayed clonal expansion among the lowest.

This clonotype was obtained from an adult with an advanced solid tumor such as melanoma, head and neck, liver or kidney cancer. Here the sequenced sample was CD4+ or CD8+ T cells sorted from blood, taken in a trial of the OX40 agonist ivuxolimab. This chain joins TRBV5-1 and TRBJ2-7; no clear D. The CDR3 bases are TGCGCCAGCAGCTTGGAGCGCGCCTACGAGCAGTACTTC. It is translated as CASSLERAYEQYF.